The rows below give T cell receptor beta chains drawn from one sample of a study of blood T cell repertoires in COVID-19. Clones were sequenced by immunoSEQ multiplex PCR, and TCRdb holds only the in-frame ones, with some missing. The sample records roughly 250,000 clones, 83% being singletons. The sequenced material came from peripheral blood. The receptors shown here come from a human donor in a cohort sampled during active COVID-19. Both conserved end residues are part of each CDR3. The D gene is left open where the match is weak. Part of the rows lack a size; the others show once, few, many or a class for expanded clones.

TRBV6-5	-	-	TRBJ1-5	CASRDQGNQPQHF	TGTGCCAGCAGAGATCAGGGAAATCAGCCCCAGCATTTT
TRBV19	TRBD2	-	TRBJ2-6	CASRGGTYFSGANVLTF	TGTGCCAGTAGGGGGGGGACCTATTTCTCTGGGGCCAACGTCCTGACTTTC
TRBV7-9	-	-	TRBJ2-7	CASSFDMGSYEQYF	TGTGCCAGCAGCTTTGACATGGGCTCATACGAGCAGTACTTC
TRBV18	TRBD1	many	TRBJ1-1	CASLDQGQGANTEAFF	TGTGCCAGCCTAGACCAGGGACAGGGGGCGAACACTGAAGCTTTCTTT
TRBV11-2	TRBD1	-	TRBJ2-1	CASSLQGALNEQFF	TGTGCCAGCAGCTTACAGGGGGCTCTGAATGAGCAGTTCTTC
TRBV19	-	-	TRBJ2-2	CASSIARPTPGGTGELFF	TGTGCCAGTAGTATAGCGAGGCCTACTCCTGGTGGCACCGGGGAGCTGTTTTTT
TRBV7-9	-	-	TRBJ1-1	CASSLGSLPEAFF	TGTGCCAGCAGTCTAGGATCATTACCCGAAGCTTTCTTT
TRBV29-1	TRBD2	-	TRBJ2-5	CSATSGGQETQYF	TGCAGCGCAACTAGCGGGGGCCAAGAGACCCAGTACTTC
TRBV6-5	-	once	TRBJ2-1	CASSPSRENNEQFF	TGTGCCAGCTCCCCCTCAAGAGAAAACAATGAGCAGTTCTTC
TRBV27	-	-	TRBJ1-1	CASSLRGLTEAFF	TGTGCCAGCAGTTTAAGGGGGTTGACTGAAGCTTTCTTT
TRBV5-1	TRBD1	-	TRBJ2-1	CASRSGQGKGPEEQFF	TGCGCCAGCAGATCCGGACAGGGGAAAGGACCGGAGGAGCAGTTCTTC
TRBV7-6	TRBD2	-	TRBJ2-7	CASSQVLAGGNEQYF	TGTGCCAGCAGCCAAGTCCTAGCGGGGGGTAACGAGCAGTACTTC
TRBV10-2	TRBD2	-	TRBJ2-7	CASSPPEPGGPGEQYF	TGCGCCAGCAGTCCGCCCGAGCCGGGAGGGCCGGGGGAGCAGTACTTC